Below are 11 T cell receptor beta chains sequenced from a single sample in a study of cytomegalovirus exposure and HLA in healthy donors. The PCR used 60 Vbeta and 13 Jbeta primers. Repertoires were generated with immunoSEQ multiplex PCR, while TCRdb's copy carries only in-frame clones and drops some. Of roughly 120,000 clones listed, approximately 80% are singletons. Sequenced material: PBMCs. The receptors were gathered from a woman aged 25 to 39 in good health and CMV-seronegative.

This clone has only one observation. The rearrangement uses TRBV18 and TRBJ2-4, with D perhaps matching TRBD2 (6 bases). V was pared by 4 bases and J by 3 bases, with 13 bases between. The CDR3 has 15 amino acids. Germline values: CDR1 KGHSH, CDR2 LQKENI. In DNA, the CDR3 is TGTGCCAGCTCACGAGGCCAGGGAGGCAAAAACATTCAGTACTTC. It codes for CASSRGQGGKNIQYF.

V gene TRBV7-2 combines with J gene TRBJ2-6; weak D call: TRBD2 (5 bases). From germline, CDR1 is SGHTA and CDR2 FQGNSA. The CDR3 extends over 15 amino acids. V lost 6 bases and J 4 bases, leaving 13 bases between the germline ends. Here the CDR3 reads CASRIQDSGANVLTF. In DNA, the CDR3 is TGTGCCAGCAGGATCCAGGACTCCGGGGCCAACGTCCTGACTTTC. Using reference TRBV7-2 and TRBJ2-6 for the parts outside the CDR3, the full variable domain is GAGVSQSPSNKVTEKGKDVELRCDPISGHTALYWYRQSLGQGLEFLIYFQGNSAPDKSGLPSDRFSAERTGGSVSTLTIQRTQQEDSAVYLCASRIQDSGANVLTFGAGSRLTVL.

Remarks on this clone: The same CDR3 is also encoded by other DNA sequences in this sample. The chain employs TRBV5-6 and TRBJ2-5; 10 bases map to TRBD1. The CDR3 loop spans 13 amino acids. The trim removed 3 bases at V and 5 bases at J, leaving 1 base unmatched. The V gene's germline CDR1 is SGHDT and CDR2 YYEEEE. CDR3 coding DNA: TGTGCCAGCAGCTGGGACAGGGGCGAGACCCAGTACTTC. It is translated as CASSWDRGETQYF.

The chain couples TRBV19 to TRBJ2-1, with TRBD2 matching over 11 bases. CDR3 size: 15 residues. The J segment lost 7 bases and the V segment lost 1 base, leaving 3 bases of the junction unmatched. The V gene's germline CDR1 is LNHDA and CDR2 SQIVND (reference sequence). This CDR3 reads CASSIGASGRNEQFF. The CDR3 DNA reads as TGTGCCAGTAGTATAGGGGCTAGCGGGAGGAATGAGCAGTTCTTC.

V and J are TRBV19 and TRBJ1-2; unclear D gene. CDR1 and CDR2 (germline): LNHDA, SQIVND (reference sequence). Trimming removed 3 bases from V and 2 bases from J, with 7 bases in between. This CDR3 comprises 13 residues. CDR3 loop: CASSIRENYGYTF. The CDR3 DNA reads as TGTGCCAGTAGTATCCGGGAGAACTATGGCTACACCTTC.

The chain is built from TRBV6-5 and TRBJ1-2, with a tentative D call TRBD1 (6 bases). This CDR3 has 14 residues. V was clipped by 6 bases and J by 5 bases, with 16 bases between them. CDR1 and CDR2 (germline): MNHEY, SVGAGI. The CDR3 spells CASSVTGTGYGYTF. DNA for the CDR3: TGTGCCAGCAGCGTAACAGGGACGGGGTATGGCTACACCTTC.

The chain couples TRBV28 to TRBJ1-3; no reliable D call. This CDR3 is built from 15 residues. Trimming took off 5 bases at V and 4 bases at J, with 15 bases between the two ends. In germline, CDR1 is MDHEN, CDR2 SYDVKM. The CDR3 here is CASSAPKRGGNTIYF. Written as DNA, the CDR3 is TGTGCCAGCAGTGCCCCCAAAAGAGGAGGAAACACCATATATTTT.

This clone was seen only a few times. As DNA, the CDR3 is TGTGCCAGCAAGGCGGAGGCCTTGAACACTGAAGCTTTCTTT. This translates into CASKAEALNTEAFF. The genes are TRBV2 and TRBJ1-1; D gene ambiguous. V was trimmed by 7 bases and J by 0 bases, leaving 12 bases between them. The CDR3 loop spans 14 amino acids. Looked up from germline, CDR1 is SNHLY and CDR2 is FYNNEI.

The rearrangement uses TRBV11-2 and TRBJ2-3; TRBD2 aligns across 16 bases. Germline-derived CDR1 and CDR2 are SGHAT and FQNNGV. The ends lost 3 bases at V and 4 bases at J; junction bases unmatched: 7. This CDR3 region has 18 residues. The CDR3 DNA reads TGTGCCAGCAGCTTGATGGGACTAGCGGGAGGGCCTTCAGATACGCAGTATTTT. Encoded protein: CASSLMGLAGGPSDTQYF.

The V call is TRBV10-3, the J call TRBJ2-3, with D perhaps matching TRBD2 (5 bases). The V gene lost 4 bases and the J gene lost 4 bases, with 12 bases spanning the gap. The CDR3 is 14 residues long. Germline V lookup: CDR1 ENHRY, CDR2 SYGVKD. The DNA for the CDR3 is TGTGCCATCAGTGTCACAGAGAGGGCAGATACGCAGTATTTT. Encoded protein: CAISVTERADTQYF.

The sample holds a few counts of this clone. The rearrangement links TRBV18 to TRBJ2-2, with 11 nucleotides matching TRBD1. V lost 4 bases and J lost 6; bases outside the gene matches: 4. This CDR3 contains 15 residues. Germline V gene data show CDR1 as KGHSH and CDR2 as LQKENI. This chain's CDR3 is CASSRTGGVAGELFF. The CDR3 bases are TGTGCCAGCTCACGGACAGGGGGCGTCGCCGGGGAGCTGTTTTTT.